This TCR beta chain was observed in a study of beta chain features in type 1 diabetes. This clone has a handful of counts. What it recognizes is unknown. As every portion of the isolated RNA was reverse transcribed, the sequencing read expressed TCRB transcripts. The method was immunoSEQ multiplex PCR; TCRdb's version includes in-frame clones alone and lacks a portion of them. The sample has under 350,000 clones; 20% to 25% are singletons. The CDR3 runs 11 residues. Germline V gene lookup returns CDR1 SGHRS and CDR2 YFSETQ. V was pared by 4 bases and J by 3 bases, with 4 bases between. Study-wide findings and caveats: In all four CD4+ subsets, TCRB CDR3 length was significantly, moderately reduced in type 1 diabetes. Junctions at VDJ sites from type 1 diabetes patients had fewer insertions and more deletions.

This TCR was sampled from a woman between 25 and 40 years old with type 1 diabetes. Input material: naive CD4+ T cells from blood. The gene calls are TRBV5-1 and TRBJ2-5; D not resolved. CDR3 in DNA: TGCGCCAGCAGCAGAGAAGAGACCCAGTACTTC. This codes for CASSREETQYF.